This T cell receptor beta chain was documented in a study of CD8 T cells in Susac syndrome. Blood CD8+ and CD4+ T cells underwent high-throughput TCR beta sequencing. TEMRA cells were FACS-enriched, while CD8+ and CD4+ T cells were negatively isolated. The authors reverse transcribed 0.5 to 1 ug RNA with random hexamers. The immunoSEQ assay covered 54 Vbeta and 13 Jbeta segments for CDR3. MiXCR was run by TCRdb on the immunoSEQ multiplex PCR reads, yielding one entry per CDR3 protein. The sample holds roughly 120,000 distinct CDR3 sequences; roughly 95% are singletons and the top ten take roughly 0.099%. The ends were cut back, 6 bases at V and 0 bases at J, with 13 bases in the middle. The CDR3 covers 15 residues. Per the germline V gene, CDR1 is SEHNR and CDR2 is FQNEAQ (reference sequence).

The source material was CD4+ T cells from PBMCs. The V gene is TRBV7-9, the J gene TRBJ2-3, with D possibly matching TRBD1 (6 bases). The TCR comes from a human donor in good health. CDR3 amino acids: CASSSQGASTDTQYF. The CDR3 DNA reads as TGTGCCAGCAGTTCACAGGGCGCTAGCACAGATACGCAGTATTTT.